This section outlines one T cell receptor (beta chain) sequence together with its context. CDR3 size: 14 residues. With 5 bases removed from V and 2 bases from J, the gap between germline ends came to 13 bases. The V gene's germline CDR1 is SEHNR and CDR2 FQNEAQ (reference sequence). These data originate in a study of blood T cell repertoires in COVID-19. Assay: immunoSEQ multiplex PCR; the TCRdb copy retains only in-frame clones and omits some. The data contain a few hundred thousand clones, around nine tenths of them singletons. Sequenced sample: peripheral blood. The chain recombines TRBV7-9 with TRBJ2-7; D might be TRBD1 (6 bases). The sequence was collected from a man aged 35 to 55 who had recovered from COVID-19. As DNA, the CDR3 is TGTGCCAGCAGCCCACAGGGACGGCCCTACGAGCAGTACTTC. Translation: CASSPQGRPYEQYF.